The 26 T cell receptor beta chains listed next were all sequenced from one sample in a study of cytomegalovirus exposure and HLA in healthy donors (dated by TCRdb to about 2017). Preparation of the library involved the immunoSEQ multiplex PCR assay. TCRdb carries this immuneACCESS record with in-frame sequences only. Its versions omit some clonotypes, under half of them owing to an unresolved V gene in the studies checked, with the rest unexplained. The sample table contains approximately 210,000 clones; only one count was recorded for 88% of them. The ten biggest clones cover approximately 2.9% of the sample. The source material was PBMCs. The receptors derive from a woman aged 18-35 years in good health and CMV-seronegative.

In DNA, the CDR3 is TGTGCCAGCAGTGAAGCGCGCGGCGGCTACGAGCAGTACTTC. It encodes CASSEARGGYEQYF. The V gene is TRBV6-1, the J gene TRBJ2-7; D remains ambiguous. Per germline, CDR1 MNHNS and CDR2 SASEGT. The CDR3 has 14 amino acids. The V end lost 0 bases, the J end lost 3 bases, and 9 bases lay between the germline ends.

This clone showed up just once. The rearrangement uses TRBV7-2 and TRBJ2-3; TRBD1 matches 8 bases. CDR1 SGHTA and CDR2 FQGNSA come from the germline V gene. With 5 bases clipped from V and 1 base from J, the junction kept 2 bases outside the gene matches. This CDR3 is built from 14 residues. The CDR3 nucleotides are TGTGCCAGCAGCGAGACAGGGGGCACAGATACGCAGTATTTT. Protein sequence: CASSETGGTDTQYF.

This clone came up a few times. The rearrangement links TRBV2 to TRBJ1-5; D remains unclear. The germline V and J ends were trimmed by 4 bases and 5 bases, with 18 bases remaining between them. This CDR3 has 16 residues. Germline CDR1 is SNHLY and CDR2 is FYNNEI. CDR3 DNA: TGTGCCAGCAGTGCCAGAAAGGCAGGTACTCATCAGCCCCAGCATTTT. Protein: CASSARKAGTHQPQHF.

In its sample, this clone was seen once. The rearrangement links TRBV28 to TRBJ2-2; D is unclear. Germline V CDR1 and CDR2: MDHEN, SYDVKM. V lost 6 bases, J lost 6 bases, and 17 bases lay in between. This CDR3 has 15 amino acids. CDR3 coding DNA: TGTGCCAGCAGGGTTTCCGTCCCGAGAGCCGGGGAGCTGTTTTTT. It codes for CASRVSVPRAGELFF.

This chain connects TRBV6-6 to TRBJ1-5; D ambiguous. Germline lookup yields CDR1 MNHNY and CDR2 SVGAGI (reference sequence). The CDR3 is 14 residues long. V lost 8 bases, J lost 7 bases, and 18 bases lay in between. CDR3 nucleotides: TGTGCCAGCGAACGTAGTAGCGAGGGACAGCCCCAGCATTTT. Translation: CASERSSEGQPQHF.

The V call is TRBV7-6, the J call TRBJ2-7; 11 bases are a match to TRBD1. Germline CDR1 is SGHVS and CDR2 is FNYEAQ. The J segment lost 1 base and the V segment lost 3 bases, leaving 2 bases of the junction unmatched. The CDR3 spans 15 residues. The CDR3 is CASSFGTGGSYEQYF. The CDR3, as DNA: TGTGCCAGCAGCTTTGGGACAGGGGGTTCCTACGAGCAGTACTTC.

The chain recombines TRBV10-3 with TRBJ2-3; 7 bases map to TRBD1. In germline, CDR1 is ENHRY, CDR2 SYGVKD. Germline trimming cut 10 bases from V and 2 bases from J; bases unmatched to any gene: 6. The CDR3 covers 13 residues. CDR3 nucleotide sequence: TGTGCCAGCAAGACAGGGACCACAGATACGCAGTATTTT. Residues: CASKTGTTDTQYF.

This chain links TRBV27 with TRBJ2-7; 8 bases are shared with TRBD2. V shed 1 base, J shed 3 bases, and the junction held 5 bases outside the gene matches. The CDR3 is 15 amino acids. In germline, CDR1 is MNHEY, CDR2 SMNVEV (reference sequence). The CDR3 DNA sequence: TGTGCCAGCAGTTTATTAGCGGGGACTCACTACGAGCAGTACTTC. Its translation: CASSLLAGTHYEQYF.

This chain joins TRBV28 and TRBJ2-7, with 11 bases matching TRBD2. V lost 4 bases, J lost 2 bases, and 4 bases stayed unmatched. The CDR3 is 15 residues long. Looked up from germline, CDR1 is MDHEN and CDR2 is SYDVKM. CDR3 coding DNA: TGTGCCAGCAGTTCCACTAGCGGGAGCCCCTACGAGCAGTACTTC. It encodes CASSSTSGSPYEQYF.

The chain recombines TRBV5-6 with TRBJ2-1, with 9 bases identical to TRBD2. The germline gives CDR1 SGHDT, CDR2 YYEEEE. The CDR3 covers 13 residues. V lost 0 bases, J lost 8 bases, and 0 bases stayed unmatched. The CDR3 reads CASSLVAGDEQFF. CDR3 bases: TGTGCCAGCAGCTTGGTAGCGGGAGATGAGCAGTTCTTC.

The rearrangement links TRBV25-1 to TRBJ1-2; D may be TRBD1 (5 bases). CDR1 is MGHDK, CDR2 SYGVNS, per germline. The V gene lost 6 bases and the J gene lost 8 bases, with 13 bases spanning the gap. The CDR3 consists of 12 residues. The CDR3 is CASSGGARGYTF. The CDR3 coding sequence is TGTGCCAGCAGCGGCGGGGCTCGAGGCTACACCTTC.

The chain recombines TRBV19 with TRBJ2-5; D is perhaps TRBD1 (5 bases). V was pared by 6 bases and J by 3 bases, with 17 bases between. CDR1 and CDR2 (germline): LNHDA, SQIVND (reference sequence). The CDR3 contains 15 residues. DNA for the CDR3: TGTGCCAGTAGCCCCGAAACAGGTTGGGAAGAGACCCAGTACTTC. Amino acid sequence: CASSPETGWEETQYF.

The genes are TRBV10-3 and TRBJ1-1; the D gene is possibly TRBD1 (5 bases). CDR3 length: 15 amino acids. The germline V gene encodes CDR1 ENHRY and CDR2 SYGVKD. With 0 bases removed from V and 1 base from J, the gap between germline ends came to 9 bases. CDR3 region: CAISESQGRNTEAFF. CDR3 DNA: TGTGCCATCAGTGAGTCGCAGGGAAGGAACACTGAAGCTTTCTTT.

The chain has TRBV10-3 and TRBJ2-5; TRBD2 matches at 8 bases. V gave up 7 bases and J gave up 2 bases; unmatched junction bases: 6. This CDR3 has 14 residues. Per germline, CDR1 ENHRY and CDR2 SYGVKD. CDR3 sequence: CAIKAASGQETQYF. The CDR3 DNA follows: TGTGCCATCAAAGCGGCTAGCGGGCAAGAGACCCAGTACTTC.

CDR3 in DNA: TGCGCCAGCAGCCCCACTAGCGGGAGAGGGGCAGATACGCAGTATTTT. This sequence encodes CASSPTSGRGADTQYF. The V gene is TRBV5-1, the J gene TRBJ2-3, with TRBD2 matching 11 bases. The V gene end was trimmed by 4 bases and the J gene end by 4 bases; junction bases not matched to a gene: 8. Germline V gene data show CDR1 as SGHRS and CDR2 as YFSETQ. This CDR3 is built from 16 residues. The complete variable domain, with remaining parts taken from reference TRBV5-1 and TRBJ2-3, reads KAGVTQTPRYLIKTRGQQVTLSCSPISGHRSVSWYQQTPGQGLQFLFEYFSETQRNKGNFPGRFSGRQFSNSRSEMNVSTLELGDSALYLCASSPTSGRGADTQYFGPGTRLTVL.

This rearrangement joins TRBV19 to TRBJ1-1; D unclear. V was shortened by 6 bases and J by 7 bases, with 15 bases between the two germline ends. Germline loops: CDR1 LNHDA, CDR2 SQIVND (reference sequence). The CDR3 consists of 13 residues. The CDR3 coding sequence is TGTGCCAGTAGAGAGGAGGGCGCGGTTGAAGCTTTCTTT. Amino acid sequence: CASREEGAVEAFF.

The V gene is TRBV4-2, the J gene TRBJ1-1; TRBD1 might be the D (6 bases). CDR1 and CDR2 from the germline V gene are LGHNA and YNFKEQ. The CDR3 extends over 14 amino acids. V was cut by 4 bases and J by 4 bases, with 13 bases left in between. The CDR3 DNA sequence: TGTGCCAGCAGCCCGCAGGGGCAGGGCACTGAAGCTTTCTTT. Translation: CASSPQGQGTEAFF.

V usage is TRBV4-2 and J usage is TRBJ1-5, with 7 nucleotides matching TRBD1. Trimming cost V 3 bases and J 5 bases; bases outside gene matches: 7. The germline gives CDR1 LGHNA, CDR2 YNFKEQ. This CDR3 contains 15 residues. CDR3 DNA sequence: TGTGCCAGCAGCCATACCGGGACAGCAGATCAGCCCCAGCATTTT. Translation: CASSHTGTADQPQHF.

The genes are TRBV27 and TRBJ1-4; a weak D match, TRBD1 (5 bases). The ends were cut back, 1 base at V and 1 base at J, with 7 bases in the middle. Germline CDR1 MNHEY, CDR2 SMNVEV (reference sequence). The CDR3 has 15 amino acids. As DNA, the CDR3 is TGTGCCAGCAGTTTATTGGGGGGAACTAATGAAAAACTGTTTTTT. As protein: CASSLLGGTNEKLFF.

V usage is TRBV7-2 and J usage is TRBJ2-7; 10 bases fit TRBD2. CDR1 is SGHTA and CDR2 is FQGNSA in the germline V gene. V shed 4 bases and J 3 bases; nucleotides not matched to a gene: 6. The length of the CDR3 is 15 residues. The CDR3: CASSSDLAGGYEQYF. The CDR3 nucleotides read TGTGCCAGCAGCTCCGATTTAGCGGGAGGCTACGAGCAGTACTTC.

This clone was picked up one time. V gene TRBV6-5 combines with J gene TRBJ2-7; the match to TRBD1 covers 8 bases. Germline V gives CDR1 MNHEY, CDR2 SVGAGI. The CDR3 is 14 amino acids. V gave up 6 bases and J gave up 5 bases; unmatched junction bases: 9. The CDR3 DNA follows: TGTGCCAGCAGGCCGCCGGGACAGGCTAACGAGCAGTACTTC. As protein: CASRPPGQANEQYF.

The rearrangement joins TRBV25-1 to TRBJ2-5; 8 nucleotides agree with TRBD2. The V segment lost 3 bases and the J segment 0 bases; nucleotides outside the gene matches: 6. In germline, CDR1 is MGHDK, CDR2 SYGVNS. The CDR3 loop spans 16 amino acids. Here the CDR3 DNA reads TGTGCCAGCAGTGACCCTAGCGGGTTGTACCAAGAGACCCAGTACTTC. As protein: CASSDPSGLYQETQYF.

The genes are TRBV5-1 and TRBJ2-2; 8 bases map to TRBD2. J gave up 2 bases and V 0 bases, and 6 bases lay outside the gene matches. Germline CDR1 and CDR2: SGHRS and YFSETQ. This CDR3 comprises 17 residues. DNA for the CDR3: TGCGCCAGCAGCTTGGGGTCTAGCGGGTTAAACACCGGGGAGCTGTTTTTT. This encodes CASSLGSSGLNTGELFF. The full variable domain, with the rest looked up from reference TRBV5-1 and TRBJ2-2, is KAGVTQTPRYLIKTRGQQVTLSCSPISGHRSVSWYQQTPGQGLQFLFEYFSETQRNKGNFPGRFSGRQFSNSRSEMNVSTLELGDSALYLCASSLGSSGLNTGELFFGEGSRLTVL.

The chain has TRBV29-1 and TRBJ2-7; TRBD2 matches 7 bases. Germline-derived CDR1 and CDR2 are SQVTM and ANQGSEA. The CDR3 is 13 amino acids. V trimming: 7 bases; J trimming: 4 bases; junction bases outside the gene matches: 10. The CDR3 reads CSAGRGYSYEQYF. The CDR3 nucleotides are TGCAGCGCAGGGAGGGGTTACTCATACGAGCAGTACTTC.

The chain carries TRBV6-1 and TRBJ1-2, with D maybe TRBD1 (5 bases). Trimming took 4 bases from V and 0 from J, leaving 21 bases between them. This CDR3 has 18 amino acids. From germline, CDR1 is MNHNS and CDR2 SASEGT. The CDR3 nucleotides are TGTGCCAGCAGTGCCCCCTCGGGGGGAGGGGCAGCTAACTATGGCTACACCTTC. Its protein is CASSAPSGGGAANYGYTF.

The rearrangement uses TRBV27 and TRBJ2-1, with 10 bases fitting TRBD2. The germline CDR1 and CDR2 sequences are MNHEY and SMNVEV (reference sequence). After removal of 5 bases from V and 11 bases from J, the junction contained 9 bases not matched to a gene. The CDR3 has 14 amino acids. CDR3 in DNA: TGTGCCAGCAGTCCGACTAGCGGGCCGGATAAGCAGTTCTTC. It yields the protein CASSPTSGPDKQFF.